A single T cell receptor (beta chain) is shown here with its context. This specimen comes from a study of cytomegalovirus exposure and HLA in healthy donors. In the PCR, 60 Vbeta and 13 Jbeta primers were used. The method was immunoSEQ multiplex PCR; TCRdb's version includes in-frame clones alone and lacks a portion of them. The sample carries roughly 120,000 clones, roughly 82% recorded once. Germline CDR1 and CDR2: MNHNS and SASEGT. The germline V and J ends were trimmed by 2 bases and 3 bases, with 8 bases remaining between them. The CDR3 has 14 residues. The clonotype was recovered from a human donor in good health. The chain links TRBV6-1 to TRBJ1-5; D is undetermined. The sample consisted of PBMCs. CDR3 loop: CASSELIYNQPQHF. In nucleotides, the CDR3 is TGTGCCAGCAGTGAACTGATCTACAATCAGCCCCAGCATTTT.